The 32 T cell receptor beta chains presented below share a single source sample, sequenced in a study of shared clonotypes between healthy human individuals. Data came from immunoSEQ multiplex PCR; TCRdb stores just in-frame clones and leaves some out. The table includes 900,000 to 1,200,000 clones, around 78% detected once. Sequenced: memory CD4+ T cells from PBMCs. This sample's subset: CD45RA-negative fraction. These TCRs come from a man between 18 and 29 years old in good health. Some clones in this sample may be carry-over from other donors' samples.

The table lists this clone with a few counts. This chain links TRBV29-1 with TRBJ2-3; the D is unclear. V dropped 2 bases and J dropped 14 bases, with 20 bases sitting between them. From germline, CDR1 is SQVTM and CDR2 ANQGSEA. The CDR3 sequence is 13 residues long. CDR3 nucleotide sequence: TGCAGCGTTGAAAAGCAGGTGGGGTATTTGGCGTATTTT. This translates into CSVEKQVGYLAYF.

J is TRBJ2-7 and V is TRBV2, with D unresolved. This CDR3 region has 11 residues. Trimming left V 9 bases short and J 6 bases short, with 12 bases between. The germline V gene encodes CDR1 SNHLY and CDR2 FYNNEI. In DNA, the CDR3 is TGTGCCAGTGCTAGGGTAGGCGAGCAGTACTTC. This sequence encodes CASARVGEQYF.

This clone was detected once. This chain uses TRBV11-3 with TRBJ2-4, with 8 bases fitting TRBD1. V trimming: 5 bases; J trimming: 6 bases; junction bases outside the gene matches: 6. The CDR3 extends over 14 amino acids. The V gene's germline CDR1 is SGHNT and CDR2 YENEEA. This CDR3 is CASSQPDRGNIQYF. CDR3 DNA sequence: TGTGCCAGCAGCCAGCCCGACAGGGGAAACATTCAGTACTTC. Combining the CDR3 with reference TRBV11-3 and TRBJ2-4 gives the whole variable domain EAGVVQSPRYKIIEKKQPVAFWCNPISGHNTLYWYLQNLGQGPELLIRYENEEAVDDSQLPKDRFSAERLKGVDSTLKIQPAELGDSAVYLCASSQPDRGNIQYFGAGTRLSVL.

This rearrangement joins TRBV7-8 to TRBJ1-3; maybe TRBD1 (6 bases). The V gene lost 5 bases and the J gene lost 0 bases, with 11 bases spanning the gap. The CDR3 has 15 residues. Germline CDR1 and CDR2: SGHVS and FQNEAQ. As DNA, the CDR3 is TGTGCCAGCAGCGACAGGTTGCCCTCTGGAAACACCATATATTTT. Translating it yields CASSDRLPSGNTIYF.

This chain links TRBV29-1 with TRBJ1-2, with 10 bases aligning to TRBD1. The CDR3 length is 18 residues. The V and J ends lost 6 bases and 6 bases, in that order; junction bases with no gene match: 22. Looked up from germline, CDR1 is SQVTM and CDR2 is ANQGSEA. The CDR3 sequence: CSVGDRGNPGAGSHGYTF. The CDR3 DNA reads as TGCAGCGTGGGGGACAGGGGAAACCCAGGCGCGGGATCCCATGGCTACACCTTC.

The table lists this clone with a few counts. DNA for the CDR3: TGTGCCTGGAGCGCCATGTTGGCCAACACTGAAGCTTTCTTT. This encodes CAWSAMLANTEAFF. The chain is built from TRBV30 and TRBJ1-1; D gene uncertain. The germline CDR1 and CDR2 sequences are GTSNPN and SVGIG (reference sequence). Trimming took 3 bases from V and 2 from J, leaving 13 bases between them. The CDR3 covers 14 residues. Combining the CDR3 with reference TRBV30 and TRBJ1-1 gives the whole variable domain SQTIHQWPATLVQPVGSPLSLECTVEGTSNPNLYWYRQAAGRGLQLLFYSVGIGQISSEVPQNLSASRPQDRQFILSSKKLLLSDSGFYLCAWSAMLANTEAFFGQGTRLTVV.

This chain connects TRBV2 to TRBJ2-7; weak D call: TRBD2 (6 bases). Trimming left V 6 bases short and J 3 bases short, with 18 bases between. This CDR3 region has 15 residues. Germline values: CDR1 SNHLY, CDR2 FYNNEI. The CDR3 DNA follows: TGTGCCAGCAGGGATCGGGGGAATGTTGTCTACGAGCAGTACTTC. This sequence encodes CASRDRGNVVYEQYF. Drawing the rest from reference TRBV2 and TRBJ2-7, the complete variable domain is EPEVTQTPSHQVTQMGQEVILRCVPISNHLYFYWYRQILGQKVEFLVSFYNNEISEKSEIFDDQFSVERPDGSNFTLKIRSTKLEDSAMYFCASRDRGNVVYEQYFGPGTRLTVT.

The chain combines TRBV7-9 with TRBJ1-2; D unclear. The CDR3 sequence is 15 residues long. Per the germline V gene, CDR1 is SEHNR and CDR2 is FQNEAQ (reference sequence). V was pared by 1 base and J by 4 bases, with 13 bases between. CDR3 coding DNA: TGTGCCAGCAGCTTAGGTTCTAGCGGGAGCTATGGCTACACCTTC. This sequence encodes CASSLGSSGSYGYTF.

This clone was seen only a few times. The chain links TRBV25-1 to TRBJ1-5, with 7 bases identical to TRBD1. The germline CDR1 and CDR2 sequences are MGHDK and SYGVNS. The CDR3 sequence is 14 residues long. V was pared by 3 bases and J by 6 bases, with 5 bases of the junction left unmatched. The CDR3 sequence: CASSDATGFQPQHF. CDR3 bases: TGTGCCAGCAGTGATGCGACAGGGTTTCAGCCCCAGCATTTT.

This sequence joins TRBV15 and TRBJ1-1; D remains ambiguous. CDR3 length equals 15 residues. Looked up from germline, CDR1 is LNHNV and CDR2 is YYDKDF (reference sequence). Between the trimmed V and J ends, which lost 0 bases and 1 base, there was a span of 9 bases. As DNA, the CDR3 is TGTGCCACCAGCAGAGATTTGGCAGGGAACACTGAAGCTTTCTTT. As protein: CATSRDLAGNTEAFF.

V gene TRBV19 combines with J gene TRBJ1-1; D is possibly TRBD1 (5 bases). CDR3 length: 14 amino acids. Germline V gene data show CDR1 as LNHDA and CDR2 as SQIVND (reference sequence). V shed 3 bases and J shed 4 bases, with 12 bases lying between them. The CDR3 region has the DNA TGTGCCAGTAGTATTCAAGAGGGGTTCACTGAAGCTTTCTTT. The encoded protein is CASSIQEGFTEAFF.

In regard to this clone: Other DNA sequences in this specimen translate into the identical CDR3. V and J are TRBV28 and TRBJ2-7; D ambiguous. The CDR3 is made up of 12 amino acids. The V gene lost 8 bases and the J gene lost 0 bases, with 8 bases spanning the gap. Looked up from germline, CDR1 is MDHEN and CDR2 is SYDVKM. Written as DNA, the CDR3 is TGTGCCAGCGCTGGAAGCTCCTACGAGCAGTACTTC. Translated: CASAGSSYEQYF.

This clone came up a few times. V and J are TRBV12-2 and TRBJ1-5. TRBV12-2 is a known pseudogene. The CDR3 runs to 12 residues. CDR3 nucleotide sequence: TGTGCAAGTCGCCAAGACTTGGAGCCCCAGCATTTT. Amino acids: CASRQDLEPQHF.

The rearrangement links TRBV4-3 to TRBJ2-3; no firm D call. Deletions cut 1 base from V and 0 bases from J, with 5 bases between. Germline V gene data show CDR1 as LGHNA and CDR2 as YSLEER. CDR3 size: 14 residues. The CDR3 region is CASSQVLSTDTQYF. In nucleotides, the CDR3 is TGCGCCAGCAGCCAAGTTCTGAGCACAGATACGCAGTATTTT.

This chain links TRBV2 with TRBJ1-3; maybe TRBD1 (5 bases). The CDR3 runs 13 residues. The V gene lost 7 bases and the J gene lost 0 bases, with 7 bases spanning the gap. Per the germline V gene, CDR1 is SNHLY and CDR2 is FYNNEI. The CDR3 DNA sequence: TGTGCCAGCAAGGGGTCCTCTGGAAACACCATATATTTT. Translation: CASKGSSGNTIYF. Complete variable domain (other parts from reference TRBV2 and TRBJ1-3): EPEVTQTPSHQVTQMGQEVILRCVPISNHLYFYWYRQILGQKVEFLVSFYNNEISEKSEIFDDQFSVERPDGSNFTLKIRSTKLEDSAMYFCASKGSSGNTIYFGEGSWLTVV.

In its sample, this clone was seen a few times. Distinct nucleotide sequences in the sample also encode this CDR3. J is TRBJ2-5 and V is TRBV28; D remains unclear. This CDR3 contains 13 residues. V lost 3 bases to trimming and J lost 2 bases, with 7 bases between them. From germline, CDR1 is MDHEN and CDR2 SYDVKM. The CDR3 spells CASSFSAQETQYF. Here the CDR3 DNA reads TGTGCCAGCAGTTTCTCCGCACAAGAGACCCAGTACTTC. The full variable domain, rest sourced from reference TRBV28 and TRBJ2-5, is DVKVTQSSRYLVKRTGEKVFLECVQDMDHENMFWYRQDPGLGLRLIYFSYDVKMKEKGDIPEGYSVSREKKERFSLILESASTNQTSMYLCASSFSAQETQYFGPGTRLLVL.

The chain joins TRBV7-8 to TRBJ2-2, with 7 nucleotides matching TRBD2. The CDR3 extends over 15 amino acids. J was trimmed by 5 bases and V by 1 base; bases with no gene match: 4. The germline gives CDR1 SGHVS, CDR2 FQNEAQ. This CDR3 is CASSLGGRGTGELFF. As DNA, the CDR3 is TGTGCCAGCAGCTTAGGCGGGAGAGGAACCGGGGAGCTGTTTTTT. The entire variable domain, with the rest obtained from reference TRBV7-8 and TRBJ2-2, is as follows: GAGVSQSPRYKVAKRGQDVALRCDPISGHVSLFWYQQALGQGPEFLTYFQNEAQLDKSGLPSDRFFAERPEGSVSTLKIQRTQQEDSAVYLCASSLGGRGTGELFFGEGSRLTVL.

This clone was observed a single time. The J gene is TRBJ2-1, the V gene TRBV11-2, with TRBD2 matching over 13 bases. The CDR3 runs 15 residues. In germline, CDR1 is SGHAT, CDR2 FQNNGV. V was clipped by 6 bases and J by 8 bases; unmatched bases: 7. Here the CDR3 reads CASRRPGLAGYEQFF. The CDR3 nucleotides read TGTGCCAGCAGGCGCCCGGGACTAGCGGGATATGAGCAGTTCTTC.

The rearrangement uses TRBV2 and TRBJ2-3; 8 bases agree with TRBD2. The CDR3 has 13 residues. V lost 6 bases to trimming and J lost 5 bases; unmatched junction nucleotides: 4. CDR1 and CDR2 from the germline V gene are SNHLY and FYNNEI. The CDR3 DNA follows: TGTGCCAGCAGAAGCGGGAGTCAAGATACGCAGTATTTT. Its translation is CASRSGSQDTQYF. The entire variable domain, with the rest obtained from reference TRBV2 and TRBJ2-3, is as follows: EPEVTQTPSHQVTQMGQEVILRCVPISNHLYFYWYRQILGQKVEFLVSFYNNEISEKSEIFDDQFSVERPDGSNFTLKIRSTKLEDSAMYFCASRSGSQDTQYFGPGTRLTVL.

The genes are TRBV21-1 and TRBJ2-7; TRBD2, the D gene given by the table, was not confirmed from the DNA. TRBV21-1 is deemed a pseudogene. The CDR3 length is 15 residues. The chain's CDR3 is CASSTLLAAYYEQYF. In DNA, the CDR3 is TGTGCCAGCAGCACCTTACTAGCGGCATACTACGAGCAGTACTTC.

This clone has a handful of counts. Germline and junction disagree at one end, which may indicate a read error. The chain carries TRBV5-1 and TRBJ2-4; 12 nucleotides align to TRBD2. The CDR3 spans 16 residues. Germline CDR1 and CDR2: SGHRS and YFSETQ. CDR3 DNA sequence: TGCGCCAGCAGATTGGATCTAGCGGGAGGGAAAAACATTCAGTACTTC. Translation: CASRLDLAGGKNIQYF.

V gene TRBV6-4 combines with J gene TRBJ1-4; 9 positions match TRBD1. CDR1 and CDR2 from the germline V gene are MRHNA and SNTAGT. V shed 9 bases and J 0 bases; nucleotides not matched to a gene: 14. This CDR3 comprises 18 residues. The DNA for the CDR3 is TGTGCCAGGGGGGACCGGGACAGGGCCTTTTCAACTAATGAAAAACTGTTTTTT. It specifies CARGDRDRAFSTNEKLFF.

For this clone: Additional DNA sequences in this sample encode the identical CDR3. The chain carries TRBV5-4 and TRBJ2-3; no firm D call. V lost 4 bases, J lost 0 bases, and 15 bases lay in between. Per the germline V gene, CDR1 is SGHNT and CDR2 is YYREEE (reference sequence). The CDR3 length is 16 residues. CDR3 in amino acids: CASSLGKGASTDTQYF. Here the CDR3 DNA reads TGTGCCAGCAGCCTGGGGAAGGGTGCTAGCACAGATACGCAGTATTTT.

The V and J genes are TRBV5-1 and TRBJ2-7; unclear D gene. Per the germline V gene, CDR1 is SGHRS and CDR2 is YFSETQ. The CDR3 has 13 amino acids. The V gene lost 5 bases and the J gene lost 0 bases, with 9 bases spanning the gap. The CDR3 is CASRLSSSYEQYF. The CDR3 DNA is TGCGCCAGCAGACTCTCGAGCTCCTACGAGCAGTACTTC.

In regard to this clone: A read error may account for a junction end that differs from germline. The sample has other DNA sequences that encode this CDR3 too. This chain links TRBV15 with TRBJ2-1; 7 nucleotides agree with TRBD1. The CDR3 is 15 amino acids. Germline CDR1 is LNHNV and CDR2 is YYDKDF (reference sequence). CDR3 amino acids: CATSRDATGNNEQFF. DNA of the CDR3: TGCGCCACCAGCAGAGATGCGACAGGGAACAATGAGCAGTTCTTC.

The chain couples TRBV19 to TRBJ2-3, with 8 bases lining up with TRBD1. Germline CDR1 is LNHDA and CDR2 is SQIVND (reference sequence). V lost 5 bases, J lost 2 bases, and 6 bases stayed unmatched. The CDR3 covers 15 residues. The CDR3 region is CASSAPGGYTDTQYF. DNA of the CDR3: TGTGCCAGTAGTGCGCCAGGGGGCTACACAGATACGCAGTATTTT.

In its sample, this clone was seen a few times. The rearrangement joins TRBV5-4 to TRBJ2-1, with D tentatively TRBD1 (5 bases). The CDR3 length is 15 residues. CDR1 is SGHNT and CDR2 is YYREEE in the germline V gene (reference sequence). V was trimmed by 0 bases and J by 5 bases, leaving 12 bases between them. The CDR3 here is CASSLGLGQNNEQFF. In DNA form, the CDR3 reads TGTGCCAGCAGCTTGGGCCTGGGGCAGAACAATGAGCAGTTCTTC.

This chain's CDR3 is CASTLRQGAGEQYF. DNA of the CDR3: TGTGCCAGCACCCTAAGGCAGGGGGCCGGTGAGCAGTACTTC. The V gene is TRBV7-2, the J gene TRBJ2-7; 8 bases agree with TRBD1. This CDR3 region has 14 residues. V lost 7 bases to trimming and J lost 7 bases; unmatched junction nucleotides: 12. CDR1 is SGHTA and CDR2 is FQGNSA in the germline V gene.

V and J are TRBV9 and TRBJ2-3; 16 bases align to TRBD2. CDR1 and CDR2 (germline): SGDLS, YYNGEE. V shed 4 bases and J 4 bases; nucleotides not matched to a gene: 6. CDR3 length: 17 amino acids. The CDR3 DNA reads TGTGCCAGCAGCCTTACCGGGACTAGCGGGAGGGCAGATACGCAGTATTTT. Translated: CASSLTGTSGRADTQYF.

V gene TRBV9 combines with J gene TRBJ2-3; 8 nucleotides align to TRBD2. This CDR3 has 16 amino acids. Germline V gene lookup returns CDR1 SGDLS and CDR2 YYNGEE. J gave up 6 bases and V 3 bases, and 12 bases lay outside the gene matches. In DNA, the CDR3 is TGTGCCAGCAGCGAAAAAAGCGGGAGCGGCGTGGATACGCAGTATTTT. The encoded protein is CASSEKSGSGVDTQYF.

This clone came up a few times. The chain joins TRBV30 to TRBJ2-5, with 9 bases that match TRBD2. This CDR3 has 13 amino acids. Per the germline V gene, CDR1 is GTSNPN and CDR2 is SVGIG (reference sequence). Trimming removed 5 bases from V and 5 bases from J; junction bases left unmatched: 6. The CDR3 is CAWVTSGWETQYF. CDR3 nucleotides: TGTGCCTGGGTCACTAGCGGGTGGGAGACCCAGTACTTC.

The chain uses TRBV15 and TRBJ2-5, with D maybe TRBD2 (6 bases). V shed 8 bases and J shed 1 base, with 14 bases lying between them. The CDR3 totals 14 residues. Germline V gene sequence: CDR1 LNHNV, CDR2 YYDKDF (reference sequence). In DNA form, the CDR3 reads TGTGCCACCCGGACCGGGGGAAGCCAAGAGACCCAGTACTTC. Residues: CATRTGGSQETQYF.